This T cell receptor (beta chain) was sequenced for a study of monozygotic twins with inflammatory bowel disease. UMIs were attached via template switching, each with a 6-nucleotide sample barcode. TCRdb reworked the 5' RACE reads into one entry per CDR3 protein, no DNA. The sample data list some 160,000 distinct CDR3 sequences. For this clonotype: Its cognate antigen is unknown.

General study results and limits: Different subtypes (of T cells) could not be told apart from one another. Compared with healthy co-twins, IBD patients showed reduced TCRbeta repertoire diversity by inverse Simpson.

The germline V gene encodes CDR1 MNHEY and CDR2 SMNVEV (reference sequence). The CDR3 sequence is 15 residues long. This chain uses TRBV27 with TRBJ1-1; TCRdb picks TRBD1, but there is no DNA to check that call. The source is a human donor with ulcerative colitis or Crohn's disease, or a healthy co-twin of an affected twin (not recorded which). Sample: blood. CDR3 region: CASSLGSGTGTEAFF.